This is a list of T cell receptor beta chains from one sample in a study of T cells after yellow fever vaccination. Using its own MiXCR run on the 5' RACE reads, TCRdb lists one record per CDR3 protein. The data contain approximately 550,000 distinct CDR3 sequences, less than 15% of them singletons. The specimen was PBMCs, collected on the day of the yellow fever booster vaccination. The receptors come from a man younger than 45 who received the YFV17D yellow fever vaccine. CDR3s include the opening cysteine and the closing phenylalanine or tryptophan. A D gene is named only where the DNA matches it firmly. Expanded clones are given a class, and other clones once, few, many or no size at all.

cdr3_length: 18
j_call: TRBJ2-1
clone_size: few
v_call: TRBV5-5
d_call: TRBD2
cdr3_nt: TGTGCCAGCAGCTTTTTGATGCCCGGGACTAGCGGAAACAATGAGCAGTTCTTC
cdr3_aa: CASSFLMPGTSGNNEQFF

cdr3_length: 16
j_call: TRBJ2-1
clone_size: -
v_call: TRBV5-5
d_call: -
cdr3_nt: TGTGCCAGCAGCTTGTCGGCTAGCGTATCCTACAATGAGCAGTTCTTC
cdr3_aa: CASSLSASVSYNEQFF

cdr3_length: 14
j_call: TRBJ2-5
clone_size: -
v_call: TRBV18
d_call: -
cdr3_nt: TGTGCCAGCTCTCACAGACAGACCCAAGAGACCCAGTACTTC
cdr3_aa: CASSHRQTQETQYF

cdr3_length: 10
j_call: TRBJ2-1
clone_size: few
v_call: TRBV5-5
d_call: -
cdr3_nt: TGTGCCAGCAGCTTTCCGGAGCAGTTCTTC
cdr3_aa: CASSFPEQFF

cdr3_length: 13
j_call: TRBJ2-7
clone_size: -
v_call: TRBV5-1
d_call: -
cdr3_nt: TGCGCCAGCAGCTCCCGCGTCACCTACGAGCAGTACTTC
cdr3_aa: CASSSRVTYEQYF

cdr3_length: 15
j_call: TRBJ2-1
clone_size: few
v_call: TRBV5-1
d_call: -
cdr3_nt: TGCGCCAGCAGCCCGGTTGGGGAGGTGTACGGTGAGCAGTTCTTC
cdr3_aa: CASSPVGEVYGEQFF

cdr3_length: 16
j_call: TRBJ2-1
clone_size: few
v_call: TRBV10-3
d_call: TRBD2
cdr3_nt: TGTGCCATCAGGGCCAGCGGGAGCGTCGTTAACAATGAGCAGTTCTTC
cdr3_aa: CAIRASGSVVNNEQFF

cdr3_length: 14
j_call: TRBJ2-1
clone_size: -
v_call: TRBV7-2
d_call: -
cdr3_nt: TGTGCCAGCAGCTTGGTGTCCTTGGGCAATGAGCAGTTCTTC
cdr3_aa: CASSLVSLGNEQFF

cdr3_length: 14
j_call: TRBJ1-4
clone_size: few
v_call: TRBV29-1
d_call: TRBD1
cdr3_nt: TGCAGCGTGGACGAGACAGGGGCGAATGAAAAACTGTTTTTT
cdr3_aa: CSVDETGANEKLFF

cdr3_length: 14
j_call: TRBJ2-1
clone_size: many
v_call: TRBV4-3
d_call: -
cdr3_nt: TGCGCCAGCAGCCAAGATGGTCCCTACAATGAGCAGTTCTTC
cdr3_aa: CASSQDGPYNEQFF

cdr3_length: 17
j_call: TRBJ2-6
clone_size: -
v_call: TRBV5-5
d_call: -
cdr3_nt: TGTGCCAGCAGCTTGCGGCAGGTTAACTCTGGGGCCAACGTCCTGACTTTC
cdr3_aa: CASSLRQVNSGANVLTF

cdr3_length: 14
j_call: TRBJ2-7
clone_size: -
v_call: TRBV2
d_call: TRBD1
cdr3_nt: TGTGCCAGCAGGCGGGGACAGGAGTCCTACGAGCAGTACTTC
cdr3_aa: CASRRGQESYEQYF

cdr3_length: 13
j_call: TRBJ2-5
clone_size: -
v_call: TRBV7-2
d_call: -
cdr3_nt: TGTGCCAGCAGCTCCGGGTCCGGAGAGACCCAGTACTTC
cdr3_aa: CASSSGSGETQYF